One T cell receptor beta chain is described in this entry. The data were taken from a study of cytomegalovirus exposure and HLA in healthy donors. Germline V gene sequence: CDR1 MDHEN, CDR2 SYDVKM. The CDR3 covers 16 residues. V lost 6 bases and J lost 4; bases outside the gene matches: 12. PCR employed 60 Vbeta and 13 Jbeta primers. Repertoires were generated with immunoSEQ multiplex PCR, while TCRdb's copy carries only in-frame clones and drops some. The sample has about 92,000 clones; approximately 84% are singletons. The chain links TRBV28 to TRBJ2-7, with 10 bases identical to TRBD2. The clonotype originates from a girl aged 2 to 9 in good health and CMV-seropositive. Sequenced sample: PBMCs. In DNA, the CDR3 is TGTGCCAGCAGCCCACTCACCCTAGCGGGAGAATACGAGCAGTACTTC. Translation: CASSPLTLAGEYEQYF.